This T cell receptor beta chain appears in the sequencing data of a study of cytomegalovirus exposure and HLA in healthy donors. General study points: There was a cluster of highly shared sequence variants that was likely a sequencing artifact. Per a prior analysis, the majority of TCR beta V segments were productive roughly 90% or roughly 30% of the time. According to the study, some 160 TCR beta chains were cytomegalovirus-associated.

Amplification used 60 Vbeta primers and 13 Jbeta primers. Clones were read by immunoSEQ multiplex PCR, and TCRdb kept only the in-frame ones, dropping some. The sample has about 100,000 clones; roughly four fifths are singletons. Notes on this clone: What it binds is unknown.

Regarding donors, all were healthy bone marrow donors. The receptor was isolated from a male donor in good health and CMV-seropositive. Specimen: PBMCs.

Here the CDR3 reads CASSLSRSSYNEQFF. The CDR3 nucleotides are TGTGCCAGCAGCTTATCGCGGAGCTCCTACAATGAGCAGTTCTTC. The rearrangement uses TRBV7-6 and TRBJ2-1; D is unresolved. Trimming took off 2 bases at V and 0 bases at J, with 8 bases between the two ends. Germline V gene sequence: CDR1 SGHVS, CDR2 FNYEAQ. This CDR3 is built from 15 residues.